Listed here is a single T cell receptor beta chain. Its cognate antigen is unknown. This record comes from a study of regulatory T cells. Amplification used 52 TRBV primers and 13 TRBJ primers. Profiled with immunoSEQ multiplex PCR; TCRdb holds only in-frame clones, not every one. This sample carries about 23,000 clones, about 88% of them seen once, and the ten largest clones take roughly 1.3%. A couple of CD3G-deficient patients had more severe autoimmunity; all had some. Patients aged 2 to 39 years had fewer naive T cells. Sorting split CD4+ cells into CD25-high CD127-low Tregs and CD25-low CD127-high conventional T cells. Findings and limits, study-wide: Skewed V and J usage and few unique V-J pairs marked patient repertoires, most in Tregs. In CD3G-deficient patients, conventional CD4+ T cells were enriched for hydrophobic CDR3 residues at positions 6 and 7.

V was pared by 0 bases and J by 0 bases, with 7 bases between. CDR1 SGHRS and CDR2 YFSETQ come from the germline V gene. The length of the CDR3 is 15 residues. The sequence derives from a child aged 10-17 years with CD3G deficiency. The chain has TRBV5-1 and TRBJ2-1; D remains unclear. Material for sequencing was conventional CD4+ T cells sorted from blood. The CDR3 reads CASSLDASSYNEQFF. The CDR3, as DNA: TGCGCCAGCAGCTTGGACGCGAGCTCCTACAATGAGCAGTTCTTC.